Here is one TCR beta chain with its context. Antigen unknown. One end of the junction varies from germline; a read error may be responsible. The data originate from a study of Tregs in tolerant kidney transplant recipients. The protocol was immunoSEQ multiplex PCR, while the TCRdb copy is restricted to in-frame clones and leaves out a portion. The table lists some 55,000 clones, around 85% of them singletons. Study findings and constraints: The small number of patients limits these findings pending further validation.

Germline-derived CDR1 and CDR2 are SGHNT and YENEEA. This CDR3 has 17 amino acids. This receptor was taken from a human donor who received a combined kidney and bone marrow transplant. V is TRBV11-3 and J is TRBJ2-5, with 7 bases fitting TRBD1. Sequenced here: Tregs from blood, sampled before the transplant. The CDR3 bases are TGTGCCAGCAGCTCCGACCTTCGGACAGGAAAACAAGAGACCCGGTACTTC. This sequence encodes CASSSDLRTGKQETRYF. The variable domain in full, with the rest retrieved from reference TRBV11-3 and TRBJ2-5, is EAGVVQSPRYKIIEKKQPVAFWCNPISGHNTLYWYLQNLGQGPELLIRYENEEAVDDSQLPKDRFSAERLKGVDSTLKIQPAELGDSAVYLCASSSDLRTGKQETRYFGPGTRLLVL.